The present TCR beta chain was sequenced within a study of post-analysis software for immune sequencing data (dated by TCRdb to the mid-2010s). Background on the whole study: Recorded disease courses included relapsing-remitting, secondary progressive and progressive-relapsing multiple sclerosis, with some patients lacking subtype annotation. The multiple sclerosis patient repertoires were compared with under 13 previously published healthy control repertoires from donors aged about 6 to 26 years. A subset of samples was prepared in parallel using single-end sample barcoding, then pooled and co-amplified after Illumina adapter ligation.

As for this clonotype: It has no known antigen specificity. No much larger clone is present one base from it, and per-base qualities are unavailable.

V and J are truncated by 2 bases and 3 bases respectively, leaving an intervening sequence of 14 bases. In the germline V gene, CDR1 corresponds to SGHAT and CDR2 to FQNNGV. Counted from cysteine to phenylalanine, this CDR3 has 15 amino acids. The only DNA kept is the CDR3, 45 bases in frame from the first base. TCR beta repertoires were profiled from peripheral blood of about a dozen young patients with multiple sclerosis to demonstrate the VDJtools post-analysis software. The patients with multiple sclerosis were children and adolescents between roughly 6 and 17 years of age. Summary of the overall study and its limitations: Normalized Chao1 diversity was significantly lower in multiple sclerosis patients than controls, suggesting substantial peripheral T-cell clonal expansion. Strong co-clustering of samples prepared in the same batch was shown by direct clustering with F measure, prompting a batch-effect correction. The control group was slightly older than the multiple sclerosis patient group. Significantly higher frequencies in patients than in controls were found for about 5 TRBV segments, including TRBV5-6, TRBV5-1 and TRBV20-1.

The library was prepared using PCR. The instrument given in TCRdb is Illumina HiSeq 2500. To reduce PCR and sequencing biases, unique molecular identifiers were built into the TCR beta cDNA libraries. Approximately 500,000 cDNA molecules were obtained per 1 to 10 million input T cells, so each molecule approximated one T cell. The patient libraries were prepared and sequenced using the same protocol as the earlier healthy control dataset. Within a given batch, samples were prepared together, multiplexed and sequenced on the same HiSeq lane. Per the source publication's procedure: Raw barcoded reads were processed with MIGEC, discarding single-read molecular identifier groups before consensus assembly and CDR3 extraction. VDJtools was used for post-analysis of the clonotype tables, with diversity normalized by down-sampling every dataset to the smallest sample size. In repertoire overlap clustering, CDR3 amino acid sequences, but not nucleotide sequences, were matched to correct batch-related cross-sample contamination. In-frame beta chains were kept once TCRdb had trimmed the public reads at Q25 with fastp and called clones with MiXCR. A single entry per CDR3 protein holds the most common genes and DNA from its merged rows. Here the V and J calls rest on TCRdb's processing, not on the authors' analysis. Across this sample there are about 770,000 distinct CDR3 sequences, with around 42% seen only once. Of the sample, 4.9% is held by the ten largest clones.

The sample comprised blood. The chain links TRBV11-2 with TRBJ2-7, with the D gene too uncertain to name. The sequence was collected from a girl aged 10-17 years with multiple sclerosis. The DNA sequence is TGTGCCAGCAGCTTATTGGCATACGACGACTACGAGCAGTACTTC. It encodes CASSLLAYDDYEQYF.